This TCR beta chain was identified during a study of T cell changes during pregnancy in multiple sclerosis. Data came from immunoSEQ multiplex PCR; TCRdb stores just in-frame clones and leaves some out. The top ten hold 6.5% to 9.5% of the sample, which has about 24,000 clones, about nine tenths seen once. The receptor was derived from a female donor in good health, enrolled as a control in a pregnancy study. The sequencing here drew on CD8+ T cells from peripheral blood mononuclear cells, taken in the first trimester of pregnancy.

The CDR3 coding sequence is TGTGCCAGCAGCCAGCCGGGGGGCAGGGCCAATGAGCAGTTCTTC. This encodes CASSQPGGRANEQFF. The chain uses TRBV5-4 and TRBJ2-1; possibly TRBD2 for D (7 bases). The CDR3 is 15 residues long. Trimming removed 4 bases at V and 6 bases at J, with 17 bases between. Germline V gives CDR1 SGHNT, CDR2 YYREEE (reference sequence). The whole variable domain, remainder taken from reference TRBV5-4 and TRBJ2-1, is ETGVTQSPTHLIKTRGQQVTLRCSSQSGHNTVSWYQQALGQGPQFIFQYYREEENGRGNFPPRFSGLQFPNYSSELNVNALELDDSALYLCASSQPGGRANEQFFGPGTRLTVL.